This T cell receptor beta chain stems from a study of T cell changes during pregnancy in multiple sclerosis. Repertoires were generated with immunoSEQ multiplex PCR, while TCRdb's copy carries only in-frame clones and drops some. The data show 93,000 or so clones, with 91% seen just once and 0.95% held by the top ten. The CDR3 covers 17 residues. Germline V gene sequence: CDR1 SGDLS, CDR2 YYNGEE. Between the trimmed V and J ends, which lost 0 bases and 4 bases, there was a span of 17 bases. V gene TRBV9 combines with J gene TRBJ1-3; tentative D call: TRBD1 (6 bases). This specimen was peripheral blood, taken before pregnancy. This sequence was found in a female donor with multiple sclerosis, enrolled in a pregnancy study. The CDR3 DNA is TGTGCCAGCAGCGTAGAGGGGGATCTAACCGAGGGAAACACCATATATTTT. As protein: CASSVEGDLTEGNTIYF.